This T cell receptor beta chain was obtained from a study of blood T cell repertoires in COVID-19. The wider study: PBMCs, B-cell-depleted T cells, or T cells were the source of the cDNA or gDNA that made up the material.

The assay was immunoSEQ multiplex PCR, and TCRdb's table has in-frame clones only and misses some. The repertoire has some 190,000 clones, approximately 90% of them found once; the top ten carry roughly 25%. This sequence originates from a woman aged 40 to 50 in a cohort exposed to, infected with or recovered from COVID-19 (not recorded which). The sequencing input was PBMCs or T cells enriched from blood (not recorded which).

The CDR3 spells CASSPRQGDNYGYTF. CDR3 sequence (DNA): TGTGCCAGCAGTCCCCGACAGGGGGACAACTATGGCTACACCTTC. The genes are TRBV27 and TRBJ1-2; 9 bases fit TRBD1. CDR1 MNHEY and CDR2 SMNVEV come from the germline V gene (reference sequence). The CDR3 has 15 residues. V lost 5 bases, J lost 2 bases, and 6 bases stayed unmatched.